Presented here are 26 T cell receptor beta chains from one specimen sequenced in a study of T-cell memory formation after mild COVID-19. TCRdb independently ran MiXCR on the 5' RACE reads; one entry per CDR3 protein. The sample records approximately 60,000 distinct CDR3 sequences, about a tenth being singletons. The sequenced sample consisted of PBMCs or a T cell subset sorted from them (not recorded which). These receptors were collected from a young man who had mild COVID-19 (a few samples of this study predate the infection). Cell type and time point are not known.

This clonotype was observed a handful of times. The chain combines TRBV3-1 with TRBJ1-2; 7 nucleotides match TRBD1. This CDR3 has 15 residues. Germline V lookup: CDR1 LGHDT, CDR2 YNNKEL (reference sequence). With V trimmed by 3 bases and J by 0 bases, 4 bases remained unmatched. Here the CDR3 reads CASSQYRGTNYGYTF. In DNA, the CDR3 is TGTGCCAGCAGCCAGTACAGGGGCACTAACTATGGCTACACCTTC.

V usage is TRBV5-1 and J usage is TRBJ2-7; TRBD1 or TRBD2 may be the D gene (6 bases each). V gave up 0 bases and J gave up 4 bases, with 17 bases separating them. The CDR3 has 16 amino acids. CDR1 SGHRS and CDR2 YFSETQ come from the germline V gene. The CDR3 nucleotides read TGCGCCAGCAGCTTGGTACAGGGCGGGACTGGATACGAGCAGTACTTC. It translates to CASSLVQGGTGYEQYF.

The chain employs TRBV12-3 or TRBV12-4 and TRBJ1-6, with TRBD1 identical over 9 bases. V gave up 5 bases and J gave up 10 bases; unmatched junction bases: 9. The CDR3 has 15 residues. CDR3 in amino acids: CASSLHPTGGSPLHF. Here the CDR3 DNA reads TGTGCCAGCAGTCTCCACCCGACAGGGGGATCACCCCTCCACTTT.

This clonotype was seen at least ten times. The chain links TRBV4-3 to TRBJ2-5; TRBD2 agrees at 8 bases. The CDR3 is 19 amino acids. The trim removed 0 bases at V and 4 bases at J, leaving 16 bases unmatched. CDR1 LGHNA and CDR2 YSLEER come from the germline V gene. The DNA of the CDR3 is TGCGCCAGCAGCCAAGAGGTTCCGGTCTCCAACGGGGGGGGAGAGACCCAGTACTTC. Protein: CASSQEVPVSNGGGETQYF.

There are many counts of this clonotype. For the CDR3, the DNA is TGTGCCACCAGCAGACACCGAGCGACAGATACGCAGTATTTT. Translating gives CATSRHRATDTQYF. V gene TRBV15 combines with J gene TRBJ2-3; D is unclear. CDR1 is LNHNV and CDR2 is YYDKDF in the germline V gene (reference sequence). The CDR3 is 14 residues long. With 2 bases removed from V and 3 bases from J, the gap between germline ends came to 9 bases.

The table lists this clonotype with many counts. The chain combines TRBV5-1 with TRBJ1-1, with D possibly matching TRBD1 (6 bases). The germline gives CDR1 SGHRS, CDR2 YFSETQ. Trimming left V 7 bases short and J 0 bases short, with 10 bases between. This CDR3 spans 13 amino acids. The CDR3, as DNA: TGCGCCAGCCGGGAGGGGGTGAACACTGAAGCTTTCTTT. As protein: CASREGVNTEAFF.

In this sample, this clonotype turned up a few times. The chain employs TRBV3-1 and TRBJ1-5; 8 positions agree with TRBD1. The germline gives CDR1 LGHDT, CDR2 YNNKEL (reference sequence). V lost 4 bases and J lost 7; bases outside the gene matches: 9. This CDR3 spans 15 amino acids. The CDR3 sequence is CASSRGQGGGQPQHF. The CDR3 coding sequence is TGTGCCAGCAGCCGAGGACAGGGAGGCGGGCAGCCCCAGCATTTT.

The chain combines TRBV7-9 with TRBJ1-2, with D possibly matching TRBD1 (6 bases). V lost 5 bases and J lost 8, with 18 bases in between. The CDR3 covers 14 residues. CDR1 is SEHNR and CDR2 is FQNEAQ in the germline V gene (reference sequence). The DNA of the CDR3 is TGTGCCAGCAGCCCGACTTCAGGGGCACAAGGCTACACCTTC. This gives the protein CASSPTSGAQGYTF. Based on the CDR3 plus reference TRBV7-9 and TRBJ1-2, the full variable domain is DTGVSQNPRHKITKRGQNVTFRCDPISEHNRLYWYRQTLGQGPEFLTYFQNEAQLEKSRLLSDRFSAERPKGSFSTLEIQRTEQGDSAMYLCASSPTSGAQGYTFGSGTRLTVV.

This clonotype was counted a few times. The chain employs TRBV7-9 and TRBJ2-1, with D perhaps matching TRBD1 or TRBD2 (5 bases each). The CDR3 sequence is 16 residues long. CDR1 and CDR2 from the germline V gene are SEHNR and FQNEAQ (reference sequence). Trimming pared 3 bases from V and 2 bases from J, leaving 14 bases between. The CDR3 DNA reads TGTGCCAGCAGCTTCGATTGGGGGTCCCCCTACAATGAGCAGTTCTTC. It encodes CASSFDWGSPYNEQFF.

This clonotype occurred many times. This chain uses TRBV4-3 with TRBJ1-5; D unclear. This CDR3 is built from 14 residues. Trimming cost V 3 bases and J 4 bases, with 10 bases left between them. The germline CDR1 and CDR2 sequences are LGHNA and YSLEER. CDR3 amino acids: CASSHGLGNQPQHF. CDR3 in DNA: TGCGCCAGCAGCCACGGACTAGGGAATCAGCCCCAGCATTTT.

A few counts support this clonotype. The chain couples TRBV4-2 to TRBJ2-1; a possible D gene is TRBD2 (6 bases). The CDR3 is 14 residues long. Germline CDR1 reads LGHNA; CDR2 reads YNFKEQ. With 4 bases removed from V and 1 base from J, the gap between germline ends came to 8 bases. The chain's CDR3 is CASSRAGSYNEQFF. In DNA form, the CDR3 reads TGTGCCAGCAGCCGAGCGGGTTCCTACAATGAGCAGTTCTTC.

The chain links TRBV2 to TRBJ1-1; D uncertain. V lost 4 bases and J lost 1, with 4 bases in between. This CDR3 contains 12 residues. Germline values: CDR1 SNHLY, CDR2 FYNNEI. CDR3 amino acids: CASSVENTEAFF. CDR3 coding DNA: TGTGCCAGCAGTGTCGAGAACACTGAAGCTTTCTTT.

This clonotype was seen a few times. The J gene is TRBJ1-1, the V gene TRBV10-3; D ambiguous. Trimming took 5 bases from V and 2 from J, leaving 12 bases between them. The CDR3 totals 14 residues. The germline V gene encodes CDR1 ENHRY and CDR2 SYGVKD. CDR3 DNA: TGTGCCATCAGTTTAAACAAGTTAAACACTGAAGCTTTCTTT. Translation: CAISLNKLNTEAFF.

This CDR3 reads CASSFGLAGSISVYEQYF. The CDR3 region has the DNA TGTGCCAGCAGCTTTGGGCTAGCGGGATCCATTTCCGTCTACGAGCAGTACTTC. This sequence joins TRBV7-8 and TRBJ2-7; 9 bases agree with TRBD2. The germline CDR1 and CDR2 sequences are SGHVS and FQNEAQ. The CDR3 is 18 residues long. The ends lost 3 bases at V and 3 bases at J; junction bases unmatched: 15. The full variable domain, with the rest looked up from reference TRBV7-8 and TRBJ2-7, is GAGVSQSPRYKVAKRGQDVALRCDPISGHVSLFWYQQALGQGPEFLTYFQNEAQLDKSGLPSDRFFAERPEGSVSTLKIQRTQQEDSAVYLCASSFGLAGSISVYEQYFGPGTRLTVT.

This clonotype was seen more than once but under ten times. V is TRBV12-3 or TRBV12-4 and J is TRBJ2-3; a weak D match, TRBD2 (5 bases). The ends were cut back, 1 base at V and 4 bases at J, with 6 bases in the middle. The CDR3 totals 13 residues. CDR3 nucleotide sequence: TGTGCCAGCAGTTTAGTAGCGTCAGATACGCAGTATTTT. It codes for CASSLVASDTQYF.

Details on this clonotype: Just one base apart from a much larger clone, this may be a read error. The CDR3 coding sequence is TGCACCAGCAGCACTCCGGGACAGGGACCCTACGAGCAGTACTTC. Protein sequence: CTSSTPGQGPYEQYF. This chain links TRBV5-1 with TRBJ2-7; TRBD1 agrees at 9 bases. CDR1 and CDR2 (germline): SGHRS, YFSETQ. This CDR3 is 15 amino acids long.

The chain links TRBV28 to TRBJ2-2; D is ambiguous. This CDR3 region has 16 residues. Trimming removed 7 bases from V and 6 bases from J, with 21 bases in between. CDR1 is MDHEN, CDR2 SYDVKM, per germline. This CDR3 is CASTSTSISWAGELFF. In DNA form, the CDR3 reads TGTGCCAGCACATCAACAAGCATCTCTTGGGCCGGGGAGCTGTTTTTT.

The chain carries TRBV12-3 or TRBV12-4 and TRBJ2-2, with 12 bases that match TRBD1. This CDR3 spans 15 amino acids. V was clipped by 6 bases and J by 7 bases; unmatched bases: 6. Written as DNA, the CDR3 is TGTGCCAGCAGGGGACAGGGGGCATTTGGCGGGGAGCTGTTTTTT. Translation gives CASRGQGAFGGELFF.

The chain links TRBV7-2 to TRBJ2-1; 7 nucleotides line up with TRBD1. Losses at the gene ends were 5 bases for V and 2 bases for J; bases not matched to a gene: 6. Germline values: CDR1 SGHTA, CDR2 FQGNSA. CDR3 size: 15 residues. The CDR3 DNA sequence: TGTGCCAGCAGCCACCGGACAGGTCCCTACAATGAGCAGTTCTTC. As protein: CASSHRTGPYNEQFF.

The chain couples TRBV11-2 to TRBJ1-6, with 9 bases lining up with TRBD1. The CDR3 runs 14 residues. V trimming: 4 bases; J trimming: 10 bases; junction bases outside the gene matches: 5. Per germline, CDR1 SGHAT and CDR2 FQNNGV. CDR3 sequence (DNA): TGTGCCAGCAGCTCCACAGGGGGCAAGTCACCCCTCCACTTT. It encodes CASSSTGGKSPLHF.

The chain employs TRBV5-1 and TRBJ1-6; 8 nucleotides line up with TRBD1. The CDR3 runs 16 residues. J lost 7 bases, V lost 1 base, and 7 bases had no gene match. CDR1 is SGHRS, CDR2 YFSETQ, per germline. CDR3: CASSLQGPGGNSPLHF. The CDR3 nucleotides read TGCGCCAGCAGCTTGCAAGGCCCAGGGGGCAATTCACCCCTCCACTTT.

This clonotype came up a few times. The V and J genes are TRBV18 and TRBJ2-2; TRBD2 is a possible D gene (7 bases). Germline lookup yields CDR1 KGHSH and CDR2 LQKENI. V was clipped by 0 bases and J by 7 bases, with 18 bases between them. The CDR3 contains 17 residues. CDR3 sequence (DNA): TGTGCCAGCTCACCACCCCGGGGGGCGCTGATCCTCGGGGAGCTGTTTTTT. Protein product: CASSPPRGALILGELFF.

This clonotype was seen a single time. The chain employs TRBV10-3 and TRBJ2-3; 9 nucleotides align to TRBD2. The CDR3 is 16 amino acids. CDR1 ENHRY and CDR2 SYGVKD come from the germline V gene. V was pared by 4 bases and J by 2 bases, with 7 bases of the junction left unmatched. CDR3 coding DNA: TGTGCCATCAGTGGCCGCCTAGCGGGGTCCACAGATACGCAGTATTTT. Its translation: CAISGRLAGSTDTQYF.

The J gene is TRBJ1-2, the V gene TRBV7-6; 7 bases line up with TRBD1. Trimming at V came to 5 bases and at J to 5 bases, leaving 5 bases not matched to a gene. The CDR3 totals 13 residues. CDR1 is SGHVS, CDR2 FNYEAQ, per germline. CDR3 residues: CASSPGGGYGYTF. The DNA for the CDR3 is TGTGCCAGCAGCCCAGGGGGAGGATATGGCTACACCTTC.

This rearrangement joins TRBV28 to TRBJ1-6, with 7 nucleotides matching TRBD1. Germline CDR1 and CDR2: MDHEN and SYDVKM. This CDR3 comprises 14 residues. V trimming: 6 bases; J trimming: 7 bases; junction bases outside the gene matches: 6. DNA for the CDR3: TGTGCCAGCAGCCTGGGGACAGAGAATTCACCCCTCCACTTT. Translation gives CASSLGTENSPLHF. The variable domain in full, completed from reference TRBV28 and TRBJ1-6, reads DVKVTQSSRYLVKRTGEKVFLECVQDMDHENMFWYRQDPGLGLRLIYFSYDVKMKEKGDIPEGYSVSREKKERFSLILESASTNQTSMYLCASSLGTENSPLHFGNGTRLTVT.

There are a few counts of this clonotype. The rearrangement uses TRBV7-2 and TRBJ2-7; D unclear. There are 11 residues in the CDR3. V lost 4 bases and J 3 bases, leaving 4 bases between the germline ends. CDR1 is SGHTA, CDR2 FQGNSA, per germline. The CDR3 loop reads CASSYYYEQYF. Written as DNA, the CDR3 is TGTGCCAGCAGCTATTACTACGAGCAGTACTTC.